Presented here are 27 T cell receptor beta chains from one specimen sequenced in a study of vaccination and CD4 T cells after COVID-19. Antigen specificity for these receptors is unknown. Treatment in this sample: approximately 10-day PBMC culture with coronavirus spike peptide pools or control peptides (ViraFEST assay). Before the COVID-19 pandemic (2011-2018), CD4+ T cells were obtained from the unexposed donor. Once obtained from cultured CD4+ T cells, the DNA was sequenced using the Oncomine TCR Beta short-read assay. Investigators isolated genomic DNA from cultured CD4+ T cells. One entry per CDR3 protein results from TCRdb running MiXCR on the PCR reads. The top ten hold 13% to 15% of the sample, which has approximately 10,000 distinct CDR3 sequences, about 36% seen once. The sample consisted of CD4+ T cells from blood, cultured in vitro. The receptors derive from a human donor in good health.

The V call is TRBV19, the J call TRBJ2-1, with TRBD2 identical over 11 bases. The CDR3 loop spans 17 amino acids. Germline V gene sequence: CDR1 LNHDA, CDR2 SQIVND (reference sequence). V lost 4 bases, J lost 5 bases, and 10 bases stayed unmatched. The DNA of the CDR3 is TGTGCCAGTAGTAGGGGACTAGCGGCTACTAGAGACAATGAGCAGTTCTTC. Its protein product is CASSRGLAATRDNEQFF.

The chain is built from TRBV4-2 and TRBJ2-1, with 8 bases lining up with TRBD2. Unmatched junction bases numbered 5, after V lost 4 bases and J lost 3 bases. CDR3 size: 15 residues. Germline CDR1 is LGHNA and CDR2 is YNFKEQ. The CDR3 region is CASSPGTSNYNEQFF. The CDR3 nucleotides are TGTGCCAGCAGCCCTGGGACTAGTAACTACAATGAGCAGTTCTTC.

This clonotype was seen a handful of times. The genes are TRBV27 and TRBJ1-5; TRBD1 agrees at 8 bases. The trim removed 8 bases at V and 7 bases at J, leaving 10 bases unmatched. Germline lookup yields CDR1 MNHEY and CDR2 SMNVEV (reference sequence). The CDR3 has 14 residues. As DNA, the CDR3 is TGTGCCAGCCCTGACAGGGGATGTGACCAGCCCCAGCATTTT. It encodes CASPDRGCDQPQHF.

This clonotype was seen a handful of times. The rearrangement links TRBV6-5 to TRBJ2-7, with D tentatively TRBD1 (6 bases). Germline values: CDR1 MNHEY, CDR2 SVGAGI. Trimming removed 0 bases at V and 6 bases at J, with 15 bases between. The CDR3 is 15 amino acids. The CDR3 sequence is CASSYSARGNSEQYF. CDR3 nucleotides: TGTGCCAGCAGTTACTCCGCCAGGGGTAACTCCGAGCAGTACTTC.

This chain connects TRBV30 to TRBJ1-5; D remains unclear. Trimming removed 6 bases at V and 0 bases at J, with 9 bases between. Per the germline V gene, CDR1 is GTSNPN and CDR2 is SVGIG (reference sequence). The CDR3 has 13 residues. CDR3 sequence reads: CACRHDSNQPQHF. The CDR3, as DNA: TGTGCCTGCCGACATGATAGCAATCAGCCCCAGCATTTT. The full variable domain, completed using reference TRBV30 and TRBJ1-5, is SQTIHQWPATLVQPVGSPLSLECTVEGTSNPNLYWYRQAAGRGLQLLFYSVGIGQISSEVPQNLSASRPQDRQFILSSKKLLLSDSGFYLCACRHDSNQPQHFGDGTRLSIL.

This clonotype was observed once. V usage is TRBV20-1 and J usage is TRBJ1-1; the D gene is possibly TRBD1 (5 bases). Between the trimmed V and J ends, which lost 0 bases and 1 base, there was a span of 12 bases. Per the germline V gene, CDR1 is DFQATT and CDR2 is SNEGSKA (reference sequence). The CDR3 is 15 amino acids. The chain's CDR3 is CSARDKAQANTEAFF. The CDR3 coding sequence is TGCAGTGCTAGAGATAAGGCACAGGCGAACACTGAAGCTTTCTTT.

The rearrangement joins TRBV7-2 to TRBJ2-1; D is unclear. Germline V gene sequence: CDR1 SGHTA, CDR2 FQGNSA. The CDR3 consists of 15 residues. Trimming took off 1 base at V and 4 bases at J, with 11 bases between the two ends. The CDR3 is CASSLVGAGYNEQFF. CDR3 nucleotides: TGTGCCAGCAGCTTAGTGGGCGCAGGATACAATGAGCAGTTCTTC.

The genes are TRBV2 and TRBJ2-1; no definite D call. Germline V gene sequence: CDR1 SNHLY, CDR2 FYNNEI. The CDR3 sequence is 13 residues long. Trimming removed 3 bases at V and 3 bases at J, with 6 bases between. CDR3 in DNA: TGTGCCAGCAGTGAGCGGCTCTACAATGAGCAGTTCTTC. This translates into CASSERLYNEQFF. Looking up the rest from reference TRBV2 and TRBJ2-1 gives the full variable domain: EPEVTQTPSHQVTQMGQEVILRCVPISNHLYFYWYRQILGQKVEFLVSFYNNEISEKSEIFDDQFSVERPDGSNFTLKIRSTKLEDSAMYFCASSERLYNEQFFGPGTRLTVL.

This clonotype has a handful of counts. The V gene is TRBV7-3, the J gene TRBJ1-1; 10 bases map to TRBD1. The CDR3 covers 16 residues. J was trimmed by 6 bases and V by 4 bases; bases with no gene match: 11. Germline assignment: CDR1 SGHTA and CDR2 FQGTGA. The CDR3 DNA reads as TGTGCCAGCAGCTATAGCGGGGGACAGGGGATTTCTGAAGCTTTCTTT. It yields the protein CASSYSGGQGISEAFF.

The chain combines TRBV5-4 with TRBJ1-1, with D hard to call. The CDR3 runs 14 residues. CDR1 and CDR2 from the germline V gene are SGHNT and YYREEE (reference sequence). V was cut by 6 bases and J by 1 base, with 13 bases left in between. This CDR3 is CASTPLRQNTEAFF. In DNA form, the CDR3 reads TGTGCCAGCACCCCCCTTCGGCAGAACACTGAAGCTTTCTTT.

CDR3 nucleotides: TGTGCCAGCAGGGCCTCTGGAAACACCATATATTTT. Translation: CASRASGNTIYF. The chain employs TRBV6-2 or TRBV6-3 and TRBJ1-3; D is unresolved. V lost 6 bases to trimming and J lost 0 bases, with 3 bases between them. Germline assignment: CDR1 MNHEY and CDR2 SVGEGT. The CDR3 is 12 residues long.

This clonotype has more than one count but fewer than ten. This chain links TRBV7-2 with TRBJ2-5; 7 nucleotides line up with TRBD2. Germline loops: CDR1 SGHTA, CDR2 FQGNSA. J lost 2 bases, V lost 6 bases, and 6 bases had no gene match. The CDR3 runs to 14 residues. The DNA for the CDR3 is TGTGCCAGCAGAGTGGGAGGGGTACAAGAGACCCAGTACTTC. Protein sequence: CASRVGGVQETQYF. The full variable domain, with the rest looked up from reference TRBV7-2 and TRBJ2-5, is GAGVSQSPSNKVTEKGKDVELRCDPISGHTALYWYRQSLGQGLEFLIYFQGNSAPDKSGLPSDRFSAERTGGSVSTLTIQRTQQEDSAVYLCASRVGGVQETQYFGPGTRLLVL.

The sample holds a few counts of this clonotype. The J gene is TRBJ1-2, the V gene TRBV6-5; D remains ambiguous. Between the trimmed V and J ends, which lost 2 bases and 2 bases, there was a span of 6 bases. The length of the CDR3 is 13 residues. Germline V gene sequence: CDR1 MNHEY, CDR2 SVGAGI. The CDR3 DNA reads as TGTGCCAGCAGTTACCGGCGGAACTATGGCTACACCTTC. This encodes CASSYRRNYGYTF.

Here the CDR3 DNA reads TGTGCCAGCAGCTTAGCGCTAACGCCTGGAAACACCATATATTTT. This gives the protein CASSLALTPGNTIYF. The chain uses TRBV7-6 and TRBJ1-3; no clear D. V lost 0 bases and J 2 bases, leaving 8 bases between the germline ends. CDR1 is SGHVS and CDR2 is FNYEAQ in the germline V gene. CDR3 length: 15 residues. The entire variable domain, with the rest obtained from reference TRBV7-6 and TRBJ1-3, is as follows: GAGVSQSPRYKVTKRGQDVALRCDPISGHVSLYWYRQALGQGPEFLTYFNYEAQQDKSGLPNDRFSAERPEGSISTLTIQRTEQRDSAMYRCASSLALTPGNTIYFGEGSWLTVV.

V is TRBV7-9 and J is TRBJ1-1; 8 bases line up with TRBD1. The germline CDR1 and CDR2 sequences are SEHNR and FQNEAQ (reference sequence). V trimming: 1 base; J trimming: 3 bases; junction bases outside the gene matches: 4. This CDR3 has 15 amino acids. The CDR3 nucleotides read TGTGCCAGCAGCTTAGTTTCAGGGGGCCACACTGAAGCTTTCTTT. As protein: CASSLVSGGHTEAFF.

Only a few counts were recorded for this clonotype. The chain employs TRBV20-1 and TRBJ2-1, with 7 bases matching TRBD2. With 2 bases clipped from V and 4 bases from J, the junction kept 14 bases outside the gene matches. The CDR3 length is 17 residues. Germline V lookup: CDR1 DFQATT, CDR2 SNEGSKA (reference sequence). The CDR3, as DNA: TGCAGTGCTAGAATCCCCGCACAAGCGGGACCATACAATGAGCAGTTCTTC. As protein: CSARIPAQAGPYNEQFF.

The sample holds a few counts of this clonotype. This sequence joins TRBV7-6 and TRBJ2-1; the D gene is possibly TRBD2 (6 bases). CDR3 length: 14 amino acids. Germline V CDR1 and CDR2: SGHVS, FNYEAQ. The V and J ends lost 4 bases and 6 bases respectively, with 13 bases between them. The CDR3 spells CASSSSRGGNEQFF. CDR3 DNA: TGTGCCAGCAGCTCTTCCCGGGGAGGCAATGAGCAGTTCTTC.

The rearrangement links TRBV19 to TRBJ1-1, with 7 bases identical to TRBD1. CDR1 and CDR2 from the germline V gene are LNHDA and SQIVND (reference sequence). V gave up 4 bases and J gave up 1 base; unmatched junction bases: 9. This CDR3 contains 16 residues. CDR3 amino acids: CASSRGRDSGNTEAFF. The CDR3 DNA sequence: TGTGCCAGTAGTAGGGGTCGGGACAGTGGGAACACTGAAGCTTTCTTT.

This clonotype was found a few times. The genes are TRBV19 and TRBJ2-5; D uncertain. From germline, CDR1 is LNHDA and CDR2 SQIVND (reference sequence). V was clipped by 4 bases and J by 5 bases, with 8 bases between them. The CDR3 extends over 12 amino acids. CDR3 region: CASSRGGETQYF. DNA of the CDR3: TGTGCCAGTAGTAGGGGTGGGGAGACCCAGTACTTC.

V gene TRBV6-2 or TRBV6-3 combines with J gene TRBJ2-5; 8 nucleotides line up with TRBD2. The CDR3 contains 13 residues. V lost 6 bases, J lost 5 bases, and 5 bases stayed unmatched. CDR1 is MNHEY, CDR2 SVGEGT, per germline. The CDR3 loop is CASRILAVETQYF. The CDR3 nucleotides are TGTGCCAGCAGGATACTAGCGGTTGAGACCCAGTACTTC.

The chain recombines TRBV6-1 with TRBJ2-1, with 7 bases aligning to TRBD1. The CDR3 length is 15 residues. V lost 7 bases and J lost 5; bases outside the gene matches: 11. CDR1 and CDR2 from the germline V gene are MNHNS and SASEGT. In DNA, the CDR3 is TGTGCCAGCAAAAAGACAGGGATTGGTCACAATGAGCAGTTCTTC. It is translated as CASKKTGIGHNEQFF.

By its share, this clonotype is medium-sized. This chain links TRBV27 with TRBJ2-6; D is undetermined. The CDR3 covers 15 residues. V lost 2 bases to trimming and J lost 0 bases, with 5 bases between them. CDR1 is MNHEY, CDR2 SMNVEV, per germline (reference sequence). CDR3 in amino acids: CASSLRPSGANVLTF. The CDR3 DNA is TGTGCCAGCAGTTTAAGGCCCTCTGGGGCCAACGTCCTGACTTTC.

This clonotype was seen a handful of times. The chain uses TRBV20-1 and TRBJ2-2, with TRBD1 matching 8 bases. CDR1 is DFQATT and CDR2 is SNEGSKA in the germline V gene (reference sequence). Losses at the gene ends were 6 bases for V and 4 bases for J; bases not matched to a gene: 7. The CDR3 has 14 residues. The CDR3 nucleotides read TGCAGTGCGCCAGGGGGCTGGGGCACCGGGGAGCTGTTTTTT. Its translation: CSAPGGWGTGELFF.

This sequence joins TRBV7-2 and TRBJ2-3; D is undetermined. The V gene's germline CDR1 is SGHTA and CDR2 FQGNSA. CDR3 length: 15 amino acids. V shed 2 bases and J shed 2 bases, with 11 bases lying between them. The CDR3 DNA is TGTGCCAGCAGCTTATTAAGGCTCAACACAGATACGCAGTATTTT. It is translated as CASSLLRLNTDTQYF.

The CDR3 sequence: CASSPNLDRGGYTF. Written as DNA, the CDR3 is TGCGCCAGCAGCCCAAATTTGGACAGGGGTGGCTACACCTTC. The rearrangement links TRBV5-1 to TRBJ1-2; TRBD1 agrees at 9 bases. Germline V lookup: CDR1 SGHRS, CDR2 YFSETQ. J gave up 7 bases and V 4 bases, and 8 bases lay outside the gene matches. The CDR3 spans 14 residues.

V usage is TRBV7-9 and J usage is TRBJ2-3, with D unresolved. CDR1 and CDR2 from the germline V gene are SEHNR and FQNEAQ (reference sequence). The CDR3 is 13 amino acids. V lost 5 bases to trimming and J lost 0 bases, with 6 bases between them. The CDR3 sequence: CASSLLSTDTQYF. CDR3 DNA: TGTGCCAGCAGCCTCCTTAGCACAGATACGCAGTATTTT.

This clonotype was seen more than once but under ten times. V and J are TRBV6-5 and TRBJ1-2; D is possibly TRBD1 (5 bases). Per germline, CDR1 MNHEY and CDR2 SVGAGI. The V end was cut by 2 bases, the J end by 2 bases, with 12 bases between. This CDR3 spans 15 amino acids. CDR3 amino acids: CASSYHRNQNYGYTF. CDR3 bases: TGTGCCAGCAGTTACCACAGGAACCAAAACTATGGCTACACCTTC.